Below are 7 T cell receptor beta chains sequenced from a single sample in a study of radiotherapy plus CTLA-4 blockade in lung cancer. Sequencing was performed with immunoSEQ multiplex PCR; in TCRdb, only in-frame clones are kept and a portion is missing. The repertoire has 90,000 to 100,000 clones, roughly 79% of them found once; the top ten carry around 2.8%. The sample consisted of peripheral blood, taken from a patient treated with radiotherapy plus ipilimumab. These receptors came from a human donor with non-small cell lung cancer who had a partial response to radiotherapy plus ipilimumab. Some clones in this sample may be carry-over from other donors' samples.

This clone was detected only once. V usage is TRBV7-9 and J usage is TRBJ1-4; the D gene is possibly TRBD1 (6 bases). Germline V gene sequence: CDR1 SEHNR, CDR2 FQNEAQ (reference sequence). The length of the CDR3 is 14 residues. Trimming cost V 0 bases and J 6 bases, with 8 bases left between them. The CDR3 region has the DNA TGTGCCAGCAGCTTAGCACAGGGTGATGAAAAACTGTTTTTT. Protein product: CASSLAQGDEKLFF.

J is TRBJ1-4 and V is TRBV11-2; TRBD1 might be the D (6 bases). Trimming removed 5 bases at V and 7 bases at J, with 14 bases between. The length of the CDR3 is 14 residues. CDR1 and CDR2 (germline): SGHAT, FQNNGV. The CDR3 is CASSTGTLTEKLFF. The CDR3 DNA sequence: TGTGCCAGCAGCACCGGGACACTCACTGAAAAACTGTTTTTT.

This clone was counted between two and nine times. The chain has TRBV7-9 and TRBJ1-1; D not resolved. Germline V gives CDR1 SEHNR, CDR2 FQNEAQ (reference sequence). This CDR3 comprises 12 residues. Trimming removed 3 bases at V and 2 bases at J, with 4 bases between. Here the CDR3 reads CASSLSNTEAFF. CDR3 coding DNA: TGTGCCAGCAGCTTGTCAAACACTGAAGCTTTCTTT.

The chain couples TRBV13 to TRBJ2-1; D may be TRBD2 (5 bases). The V and J ends lost 5 bases and 4 bases respectively, with 12 bases between them. Looked up from germline, CDR1 is PRHDT and CDR2 is FYEKMQ (reference sequence). The CDR3 runs 14 residues. This chain's CDR3 is CASSLQAAYNEQFF. The DNA for the CDR3 is TGTGCCAGCAGCCTCCAAGCGGCTTACAATGAGCAGTTCTTC.

The CDR3 reads CASSPRTISTDTQYF. CDR3 coding DNA: TGTGCCAGCTCACCGAGAACCATCAGCACAGATACGCAGTATTTT. The chain employs TRBV18 and TRBJ2-3; no clear D gene. The germline gives CDR1 KGHSH, CDR2 LQKENI. The CDR3 totals 15 residues. Trimming left V 3 bases short and J 0 bases short, with 10 bases between.

This chain joins TRBV6-5 and TRBJ1-1; tentative D call: TRBD1 (5 bases). The CDR3 covers 15 residues. Trimming pared 0 bases from V and 1 base from J, leaving 9 bases between. Germline lookup yields CDR1 MNHEY and CDR2 SVGAGI. CDR3 nucleotide sequence: TGTGCCAGCAGTTACTCGTGGCAGGGGAACACTGAAGCTTTCTTT. It encodes CASSYSWQGNTEAFF.

The chain is built from TRBV11-3 and TRBJ1-1, with a weak D call TRBD1 (5 bases). The CDR3 totals 14 residues. V was pared by 8 bases and J by 4 bases, with 17 bases between. Germline V CDR1 and CDR2: SGHNT, YENEEA. DNA for the CDR3: TGTGCCAGCTTGGGGTCGGGGGTCGGCACTGAAGCTTTCTTT. It yields the protein CASLGSGVGTEAFF. The variable domain in full, with the rest retrieved from reference TRBV11-3 and TRBJ1-1, is EAGVVQSPRYKIIEKKQPVAFWCNPISGHNTLYWYLQNLGQGPELLIRYENEEAVDDSQLPKDRFSAERLKGVDSTLKIQPAELGDSAVYLCASLGSGVGTEAFFGQGTRLTVV.